The 31 T cell receptor beta chains listed next were all sequenced from one sample in a study of regulatory T cells in long-lasting Graves disease. Documented time point: newly diagnosed GD, antithyroid drugs for less than 3 months. Preparation of the TCR library used RNA extracted from PBMCs. CDR3-region Arm-PCR and iRepertoire HTBI primers produced the TCR beta libraries. MiXCR was run by TCRdb on the multiplex PCR reads, yielding one entry per CDR3 protein. The sample holds some 200,000 distinct CDR3 sequences; roughly 19% are singletons and the top ten take over 9.5%. Another study also made use of these data, one on T cells in Graves' hyperthyroidism and ophthalmopathy.

Sequencing was performed on peripheral blood mononuclear cells (PBMCs), taken at new diagnosis, from a patient treated with antithyroid drugs. These receptor sequences come from a woman under 40 with Graves disease.

This clonotype is a singleton in its sample. This chain joins TRBV30 and TRBJ2-1; TRBD1 agrees at 9 bases. The germline gives CDR1 GTSNPN, CDR2 SVGIG (reference sequence). This CDR3 is 14 amino acids long. J was trimmed by 5 bases and V by 2 bases; bases with no gene match: 4. DNA of the CDR3: TGTGCCTGGAGTCCTTGGACAGGGGACAATGAGCAGTTCTTC. Protein sequence: CAWSPWTGDNEQFF.

Many counts were recorded for this clonotype. The rearrangement links TRBV6-1 to TRBJ1-1; D possibly corresponds to TRBD1 (5 bases). Germline-derived CDR1 and CDR2 are MNHNS and SASEGT. The V gene lost 6 bases and the J gene lost 1 base, with 9 bases spanning the gap. The CDR3 has 13 residues. The CDR3 sequence is CASRGTGNTEAFF. As DNA, the CDR3 is TGTGCCAGCAGGGGTACAGGGAACACTGAAGCTTTCTTT.

This clonotype occurred many times. The CDR3 DNA follows: TGTGCCAGCAGCTTAGTGCCAGGGAACTGGAGGGGCTACACCTTC. As protein: CASSLVPGNWRGYTF. The V gene is TRBV11-2, the J gene TRBJ1-2; a possible D gene is TRBD1 (5 bases). The germline V and J ends were trimmed by 1 base and 8 bases, with 17 bases remaining between them. CDR3 length: 15 residues. Germline assignment: CDR1 SGHAT and CDR2 FQNNGV.

V and J are TRBV28 and TRBJ2-3, with TRBD1 matching 7 bases. Germline V CDR1 and CDR2: MDHEN, SYDVKM. The CDR3 is 13 residues long. Losses at the gene ends were 5 bases for V and 4 bases for J; bases not matched to a gene: 3. The CDR3 bases are TGTGCCAGCAGTCCACAGGGGCCAGATACGCAGTATTTT. Protein sequence: CASSPQGPDTQYF.

This clonotype was counted between two and nine times. The chain links TRBV5-6 to TRBJ1-5; TRBD1 is a possible D gene (5 bases). The CDR3 spans 14 residues. The germline V and J ends were trimmed by 1 base and 9 bases, with 14 bases remaining between them. Germline V gene data show CDR1 as SGHDT and CDR2 as YYEEEE. CDR3 in amino acids: CASSLQGTGMPQHF. CDR3 coding DNA: TGTGCCAGCAGCTTGCAAGGGACGGGAATGCCCCAGCATTTT.

This clonotype was observed a handful of times. V and J are TRBV28 and TRBJ1-5, with unresolved D. The CDR3 has 11 residues. Germline V lookup: CDR1 MDHEN, CDR2 SYDVKM. Trimming left V 6 bases short and J 6 bases short, with 6 bases between. The CDR3 DNA reads as TGTGCCAGCAGCTCTAGTCAGCCCCAGCATTTT. As protein: CASSSSQPQHF. Full variable domain (remainder filled in from reference TRBV28 and TRBJ1-5): DVKVTQSSRYLVKRTGEKVFLECVQDMDHENMFWYRQDPGLGLRLIYFSYDVKMKEKGDIPEGYSVSREKKERFSLILESASTNQTSMYLCASSSSQPQHFGDGTRLSIL.

Ten or more counts support this clonotype. This sequence joins TRBV27 and TRBJ1-2; D call uncertain. Deletions cut 2 bases from V and 2 bases from J, with 9 bases between. Germline assignment: CDR1 MNHEY and CDR2 SMNVEV (reference sequence). This CDR3 region has 14 residues. The CDR3 DNA follows: TGTGCCAGCAGTTTAGAGGGCAGAAACTATGGCTACACCTTC. Translation gives CASSLEGRNYGYTF.

This clonotype was picked up many times. The chain joins TRBV28 to TRBJ2-2, with 16 bases that match TRBD2. After removal of 4 bases from V and 1 base from J, the junction contained 6 bases not matched to a gene. The CDR3 has 19 residues. CDR1 and CDR2 (germline): MDHEN, SYDVKM. In DNA form, the CDR3 reads TGTGCCAGCAGTTCCCCGGGACTAGCGGGAGGGGGGAACACCGGGGAGCTGTTTTTT. Protein: CASSSPGLAGGGNTGELFF. Drawing the rest from reference TRBV28 and TRBJ2-2, the complete variable domain is DVKVTQSSRYLVKRTGEKVFLECVQDMDHENMFWYRQDPGLGLRLIYFSYDVKMKEKGDIPEGYSVSREKKERFSLILESASTNQTSMYLCASSSPGLAGGGNTGELFFGEGSRLTVL.

CDR3 loop: CASSDEAGSSYEQYF. CDR3 coding DNA: TGCGCCAGCAGCGATGAAGCGGGGTCCTCCTACGAGCAGTACTTC. The rearrangement uses TRBV5-1 and TRBJ2-7; 7 bases are a match to TRBD2. J lost 0 bases, V lost 4 bases, and 7 bases had no gene match. Germline CDR1 SGHRS, CDR2 YFSETQ. The CDR3 has 15 amino acids.

This clonotype was seen repeatedly, ten times or more. The chain employs TRBV27 and TRBJ2-5, with 7 bases fitting TRBD1. The germline V gene encodes CDR1 MNHEY and CDR2 SMNVEV (reference sequence). The CDR3 contains 16 residues. The trim removed 5 bases at V and 2 bases at J, leaving 11 bases unmatched. The CDR3 sequence: CASSLRTGGGQETQYF. CDR3 bases: TGTGCCAGCAGTCTGAGGACAGGCGGCGGACAAGAGACCCAGTACTTC.

This clonotype came up a few times. V gene TRBV5-4 combines with J gene TRBJ2-3, with D tentatively TRBD2 (7 bases). The V end was cut by 4 bases, the J end by 0 bases, with 18 bases between. The CDR3 runs to 17 residues. CDR1 is SGHNT and CDR2 is YYREEE in the germline V gene (reference sequence). The DNA for the CDR3 is TGTGCCAGCAGCCCATTCTGGGGGGGCTCTAGCACAGATACGCAGTATTTT. Translation: CASSPFWGGSSTDTQYF.

Details on this clonotype: The CDR3 ends on some other residue instead of the conserved phenylalanine or tryptophan, so this is likely a read error. The rearrangement links TRBV5-1 to TRBJ1-5; D perhaps matches TRBD1 (5 bases). Germline loops: CDR1 SGHRS, CDR2 YFSETQ. The CDR3 totals 15 residues. The CDR3 DNA is TGCGCCAGCAGCGCTGGGGCGGGTCAGAATCATCCCCAGCATTGT. This gives the protein CASSAGAGQNHPQHC.

This clonotype was observed many times. The V gene is TRBV12-3 or TRBV12-4, the J gene TRBJ2-3; D not resolved. V was pared by 5 bases and J by 5 bases, with 5 bases between. The CDR3 totals 11 residues. The CDR3 spells CASSVIDTQYF. The CDR3 DNA follows: TGTGCCAGCAGTGTCATAGATACGCAGTATTTT.

This clonotype was seen ten or more times. The chain has TRBV28 and TRBJ1-6, with D possibly matching TRBD1 (5 bases). CDR1 is MDHEN, CDR2 SYDVKM, per germline. The CDR3 length is 15 residues. V lost 1 base and J lost 3, with 7 bases in between. The CDR3 coding sequence is TGTGCCAGCAGTTTATTCGGACACTATAATTCACCCCTCCACTTT. Protein product: CASSLFGHYNSPLHF.

Concerning this clonotype: A read error is the likely source, as a far larger clone sits one nucleotide away. CDR3: CAGSELAGGNEQFF. CDR3 bases: TGTGCCGGCAGTGAACTAGCGGGGGGGAATGAGCAGTTCTTC. The chain recombines TRBV2 with TRBJ2-4; 13 bases agree with TRBD2. The DNA end lines up better with TRBJ2-1; the J call may be wrong. Germline values: CDR1 SNHLY, CDR2 FYNNEI. The CDR3 has 14 residues.

In this sample, this clonotype turned up many times. The chain recombines TRBV4-2 with TRBJ1-1; D not certain. Germline CDR1 is LGHNA and CDR2 is YNFKEQ. There are 13 residues in the CDR3. V lost 4 bases and J 6 bases, leaving 12 bases between the germline ends. For the CDR3, the DNA is TGTGCCAGCAGCCTGGGTGGAAGGGCTGAAGCTTTCTTT. Protein sequence: CASSLGGRAEAFF.

In this sample, this clonotype turned up many times. The CDR3, as DNA: TGTGCCAGCAGTTTCGGAGGCGGGGAGCTGTTTTTT. This sequence encodes CASSFGGGELFF. This chain connects TRBV12-3 or TRBV12-4 to TRBJ2-2, with D perhaps matching TRBD2 (5 bases). V was shortened by 3 bases and J by 7 bases, with 6 bases between the two germline ends. The CDR3 covers 12 residues.

The V call is TRBV29-1, the J call TRBJ2-7; D may be TRBD1 or TRBD2 (5 bases each). Germline CDR1 and CDR2: SQVTM and ANQGSEA. The V gene lost 5 bases and the J gene lost 0 bases, with 8 bases spanning the gap. This CDR3 region has 12 residues. The CDR3, as DNA: TGCAGCGTTTGGGACCTCTCCTACGAGCAGTACTTC. Translation gives CSVWDLSYEQYF.

The table lists this clonotype with many counts. This chain joins TRBV10-2 and TRBJ2-2, with 7 bases matching TRBD1. With 2 bases clipped from V and 2 bases from J, the junction kept 2 bases outside the gene matches. This CDR3 has 15 residues. Germline V CDR1 and CDR2: WSHSY, SAAADI. In nucleotides, the CDR3 is TGCGCCAGCAGTGAGACAGGGGCAAACACCGGGGAGCTGTTTTTT. This sequence encodes CASSETGANTGELFF.

This sequence joins TRBV7-3 and TRBJ1-1; 12 bases fit TRBD1. Trimming removed 4 bases from V and 5 bases from J; junction bases left unmatched: 8. The germline CDR1 and CDR2 sequences are SGHTA and FQGTGA. The CDR3 contains 16 residues. DNA of the CDR3: TGTGCCAGCAGCTCGGGACAGGGGGCTGGAAGTACTGAAGCTTTCTTT. Translation gives CASSSGQGAGSTEAFF.

Ten or more counts support this clonotype. This rearrangement joins TRBV28 to TRBJ2-7; D possibly corresponds to TRBD2 (5 bases). Germline V lookup: CDR1 MDHEN, CDR2 SYDVKM. V lost 7 bases and J 0 bases, leaving 10 bases between the germline ends. This CDR3 region has 13 residues. CDR3: CASTPSGSYEQYF. CDR3 bases: TGTGCCAGCACCCCCAGCGGCTCCTACGAGCAGTACTTC.

The chain links TRBV6-5 to TRBJ2-7; TRBD2 matches 8 bases. Germline V CDR1 and CDR2: MNHEY, SVGAGI. CDR3 length equals 17 residues. V lost 2 bases to trimming and J lost 1 base; unmatched junction nucleotides: 10. CDR3 nucleotide sequence: TGTGCCAGCAGTTACCAACTGTCCGGGAGGGGTTCCTACGAGCAGTACTTC. It codes for CASSYQLSGRGSYEQYF.

Details on this clonotype: A much larger clonotype is one base distant, so this may be a read error. The gene calls are TRBV6-2 or TRBV6-3 and TRBJ1-1; maybe TRBD1 (6 bases). The germline CDR1 and CDR2 sequences are MNHEY and SVGEGT. V was pared by 5 bases and J by 6 bases, with 22 bases between. This CDR3 spans 16 amino acids. In DNA, the CDR3 is TGTGCCAGCAGTCCCCGGACAGAGAGGGTCGACGCTGAAGCTTTCTTT. This sequence encodes CASSPRTERVDAEAFF.

The V and J genes are TRBV11-2 and TRBJ2-2; 11 nucleotides align to TRBD2. Germline CDR1 SGHAT, CDR2 FQNNGV. J lost 7 bases, V lost 1 base, and 2 bases had no gene match. CDR3 length equals 15 residues. The CDR3 here is CASSLVLAGVGELFF. Here the CDR3 DNA reads TGTGCCAGCAGCTTAGTACTAGCGGGAGTCGGGGAGCTGTTTTTT.

This clonotype was seen at least ten times. The chain joins TRBV10-2 to TRBJ2-3; D might be TRBD1 or TRBD2, each matching 5 bases. The CDR3 consists of 15 residues. Germline V gene sequence: CDR1 WSHSY, CDR2 SAAADI. V lost 2 bases and J lost 9, with 18 bases in between. CDR3 amino acids: CASSERDGLNVTQYF. The CDR3 bases are TGCGCCAGCAGTGAGAGGGACGGACTCAACGTCACGCAGTATTTT.

The sample holds many counts of this clonotype. This sequence joins TRBV5-1 and TRBJ2-7, with a possible D match to TRBD2 (6 bases). This CDR3 contains 14 residues. Deletions cut 2 bases from V and 3 bases from J, with 12 bases between. Germline CDR1 reads SGHRS; CDR2 reads YFSETQ. The CDR3 DNA sequence: TGCGCCAGCAGCTTTGTTAGCGGAGACTACGAGCAGTACTTC. Translating it yields CASSFVSGDYEQYF.

This clonotype has ten or more counts. The chain combines TRBV27 with TRBJ2-7; 8 bases align to TRBD1. The CDR3 contains 15 residues. Germline V gives CDR1 MNHEY, CDR2 SMNVEV (reference sequence). V lost 2 bases to trimming and J lost 2 bases; unmatched junction nucleotides: 5. The CDR3 loop is CASSLQGASAYEQYF. Here the CDR3 DNA reads TGTGCCAGCAGTTTACAGGGGGCGTCGGCCTACGAGCAGTACTTC.

In nucleotides, the CDR3 is TGTGCCAGTAGTATAGGGACGGACAGGATTGGGGAAAAACTGTTTTTT. It yields the protein CASSIGTDRIGEKLFF. The chain recombines TRBV19 with TRBJ1-4, with 7 bases lining up with TRBD1. Germline-derived CDR1 and CDR2 are LNHDA and SQIVND (reference sequence). The trim removed 1 base at V and 8 bases at J, leaving 10 bases unmatched. CDR3 length equals 16 residues.

This clonotype was observed at least ten times. This sequence joins TRBV28 and TRBJ2-1, with a possible D match to TRBD1 (5 bases). This CDR3 has 14 residues. Per germline, CDR1 MDHEN and CDR2 SYDVKM. Trimming removed 3 bases from V and 8 bases from J, with 14 bases in between. CDR3 nucleotides: TGTGCCAGCAGTTTCCGGCAGGGTTTGTATGAGCAGTTCTTC. As protein: CASSFRQGLYEQFF. Combining the CDR3 with reference TRBV28 and TRBJ2-1 gives the whole variable domain DVKVTQSSRYLVKRTGEKVFLECVQDMDHENMFWYRQDPGLGLRLIYFSYDVKMKEKGDIPEGYSVSREKKERFSLILESASTNQTSMYLCASSFRQGLYEQFFGPGTRLTVL.

This clonotype was seen ten or more times. The J gene is TRBJ2-5, the V gene TRBV5-1; D possibly corresponds to TRBD2 (5 bases). Trimming removed 0 bases from V and 5 bases from J, with 11 bases in between. Germline V gene sequence: CDR1 SGHRS, CDR2 YFSETQ. The CDR3 consists of 14 residues. Written as DNA, the CDR3 is TGCGCCAGCAGCTTGGGGAGGCCGGGGGAGACCCAGTACTTC. It specifies CASSLGRPGETQYF.

This clonotype was seen ten or more times. The chain joins TRBV4-1 to TRBJ1-1, with D perhaps matching TRBD1 (6 bases). The germline V gene encodes CDR1 MGHRA and CDR2 YSYEKL. V was cut by 1 base and J by 5 bases, with 17 bases left in between. This CDR3 comprises 16 residues. CDR3: CASSQALRTASTEAFF. The CDR3 DNA follows: TGCGCCAGCAGCCAAGCCCTCCGGACAGCCTCAACTGAAGCTTTCTTT.